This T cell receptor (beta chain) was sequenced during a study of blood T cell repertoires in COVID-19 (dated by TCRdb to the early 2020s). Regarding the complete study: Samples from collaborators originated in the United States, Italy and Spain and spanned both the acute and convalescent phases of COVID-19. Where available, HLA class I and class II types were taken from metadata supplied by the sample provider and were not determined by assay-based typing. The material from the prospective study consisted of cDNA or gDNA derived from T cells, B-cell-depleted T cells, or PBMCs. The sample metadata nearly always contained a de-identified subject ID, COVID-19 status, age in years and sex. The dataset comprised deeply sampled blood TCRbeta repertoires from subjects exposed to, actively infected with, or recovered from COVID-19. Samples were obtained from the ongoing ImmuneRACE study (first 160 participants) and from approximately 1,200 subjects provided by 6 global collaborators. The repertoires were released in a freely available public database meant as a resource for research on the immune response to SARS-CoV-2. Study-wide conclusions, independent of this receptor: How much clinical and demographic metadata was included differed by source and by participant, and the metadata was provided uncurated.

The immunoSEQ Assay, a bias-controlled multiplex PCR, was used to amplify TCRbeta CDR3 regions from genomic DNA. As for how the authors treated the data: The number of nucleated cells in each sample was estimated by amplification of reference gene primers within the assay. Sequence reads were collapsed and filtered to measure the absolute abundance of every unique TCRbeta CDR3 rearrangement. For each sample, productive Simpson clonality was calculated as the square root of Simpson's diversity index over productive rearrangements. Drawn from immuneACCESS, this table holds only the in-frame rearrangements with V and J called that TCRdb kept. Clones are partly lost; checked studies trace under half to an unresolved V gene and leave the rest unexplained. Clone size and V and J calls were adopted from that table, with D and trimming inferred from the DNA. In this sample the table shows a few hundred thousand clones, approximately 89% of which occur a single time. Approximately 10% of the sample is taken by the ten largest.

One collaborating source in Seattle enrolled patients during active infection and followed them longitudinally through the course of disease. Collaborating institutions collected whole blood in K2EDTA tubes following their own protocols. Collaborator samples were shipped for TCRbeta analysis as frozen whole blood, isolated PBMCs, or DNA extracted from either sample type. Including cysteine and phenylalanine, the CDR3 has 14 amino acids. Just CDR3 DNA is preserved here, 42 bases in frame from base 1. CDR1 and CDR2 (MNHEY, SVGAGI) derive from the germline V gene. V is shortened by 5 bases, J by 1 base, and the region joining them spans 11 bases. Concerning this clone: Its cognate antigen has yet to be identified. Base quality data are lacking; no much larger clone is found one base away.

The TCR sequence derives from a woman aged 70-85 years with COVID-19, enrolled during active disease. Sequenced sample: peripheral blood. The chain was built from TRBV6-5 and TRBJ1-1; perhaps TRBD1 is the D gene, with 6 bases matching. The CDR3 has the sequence CASSILQGNTEAFF. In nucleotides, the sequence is TGTGCCAGCAGTATCTTACAGGGGAACACTGAAGCTTTCTTT.